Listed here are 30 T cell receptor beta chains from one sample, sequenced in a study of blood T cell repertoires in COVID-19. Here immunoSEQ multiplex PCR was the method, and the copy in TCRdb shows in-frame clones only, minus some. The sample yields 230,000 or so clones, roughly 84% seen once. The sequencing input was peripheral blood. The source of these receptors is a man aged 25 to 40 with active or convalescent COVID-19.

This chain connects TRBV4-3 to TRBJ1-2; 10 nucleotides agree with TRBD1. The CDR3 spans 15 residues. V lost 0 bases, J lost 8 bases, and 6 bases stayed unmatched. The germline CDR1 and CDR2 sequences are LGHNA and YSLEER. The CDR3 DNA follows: TGCGCCAGCAGCCAAGATTTCGACAGGGGGCGCGGCTACACCTTC. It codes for CASSQDFDRGRGYTF.

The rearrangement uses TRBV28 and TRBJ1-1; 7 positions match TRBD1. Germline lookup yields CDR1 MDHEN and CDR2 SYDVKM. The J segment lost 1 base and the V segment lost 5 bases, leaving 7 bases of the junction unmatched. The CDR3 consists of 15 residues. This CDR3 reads CASSPIRTGNTEAFF. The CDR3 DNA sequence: TGTGCCAGCAGTCCAATCCGGACAGGGAACACTGAAGCTTTCTTT. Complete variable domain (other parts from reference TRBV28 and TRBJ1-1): DVKVTQSSRYLVKRTGEKVFLECVQDMDHENMFWYRQDPGLGLRLIYFSYDVKMKEKGDIPEGYSVSREKKERFSLILESASTNQTSMYLCASSPIRTGNTEAFFGQGTRLTVV.

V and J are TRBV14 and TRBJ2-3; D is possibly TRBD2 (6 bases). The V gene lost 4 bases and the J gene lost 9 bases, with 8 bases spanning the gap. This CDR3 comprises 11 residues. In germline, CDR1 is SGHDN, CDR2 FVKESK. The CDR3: CASSRGRTQYF. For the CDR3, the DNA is TGTGCCAGCAGCCGGGGGAGGACGCAGTATTTT.

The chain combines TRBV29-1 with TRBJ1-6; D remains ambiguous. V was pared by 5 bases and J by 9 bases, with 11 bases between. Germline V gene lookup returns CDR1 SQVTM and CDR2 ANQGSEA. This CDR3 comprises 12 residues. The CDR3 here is CSVTRKISPLHF. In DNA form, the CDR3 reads TGCAGCGTTACGCGGAAAATTTCACCCCTCCACTTT.

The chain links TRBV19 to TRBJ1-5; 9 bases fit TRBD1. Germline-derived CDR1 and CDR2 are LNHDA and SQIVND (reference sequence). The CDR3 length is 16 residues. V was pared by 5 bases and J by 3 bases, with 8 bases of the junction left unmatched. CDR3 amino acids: CASSLWDRAFNQPQHF. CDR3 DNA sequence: TGTGCCAGTAGTCTCTGGGACAGGGCGTTCAATCAGCCCCAGCATTTT.

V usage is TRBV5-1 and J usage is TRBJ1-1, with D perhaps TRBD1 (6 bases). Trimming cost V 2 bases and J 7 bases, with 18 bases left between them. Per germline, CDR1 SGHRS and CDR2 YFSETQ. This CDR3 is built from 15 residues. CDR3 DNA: TGCGCCAGCAGCTTTCGGACAGCCGGGAAGGGTGAAGCTTTCTTT. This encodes CASSFRTAGKGEAFF.

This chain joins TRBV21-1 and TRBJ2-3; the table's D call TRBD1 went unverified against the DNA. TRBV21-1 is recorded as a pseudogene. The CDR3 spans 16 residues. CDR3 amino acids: CARKSPGHLRADTQYF. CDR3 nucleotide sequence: TGTGCCAGAAAGTCTCCGGGACATCTAAGGGCAGATACGCAGTATTTT.

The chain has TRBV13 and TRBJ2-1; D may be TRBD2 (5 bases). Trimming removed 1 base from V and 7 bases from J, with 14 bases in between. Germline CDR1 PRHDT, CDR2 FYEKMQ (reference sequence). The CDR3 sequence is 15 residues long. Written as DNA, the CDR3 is TGTGCCAGCAGCTTAGCGGAGGCATTGGGGAATGAGCAGTTCTTC. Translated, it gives CASSLAEALGNEQFF.

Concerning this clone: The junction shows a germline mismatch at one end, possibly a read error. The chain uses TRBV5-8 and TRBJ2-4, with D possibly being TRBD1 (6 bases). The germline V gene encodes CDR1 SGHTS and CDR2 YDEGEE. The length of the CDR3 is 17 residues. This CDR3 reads CACSLAPGQIAKNIQYF. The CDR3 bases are TGTGCCTGCAGCTTGGCCCCCGGACAGATAGCCAAAAACATTCAGTACTTC.

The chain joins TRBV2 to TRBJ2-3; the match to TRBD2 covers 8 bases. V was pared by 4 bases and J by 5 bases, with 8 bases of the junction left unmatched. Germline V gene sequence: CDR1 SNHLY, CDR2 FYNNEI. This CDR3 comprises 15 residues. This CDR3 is CASSAQREFRDTQYF. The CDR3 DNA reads TGTGCCAGCAGTGCGCAGCGGGAGTTCCGAGATACGCAGTATTTT.

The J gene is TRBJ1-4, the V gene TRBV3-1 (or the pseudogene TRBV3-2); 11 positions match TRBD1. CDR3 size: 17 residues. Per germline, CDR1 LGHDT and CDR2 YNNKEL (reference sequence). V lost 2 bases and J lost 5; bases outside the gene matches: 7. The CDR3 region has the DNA TGTGCCAGCAGCCAAAAGGACAGGGGGCTTCAGAATGAAAAACTGTTTTTT. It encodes CASSQKDRGLQNEKLFF.

CDR3 DNA sequence: TGTGCCAGCAGCCTTCTAACAAGCGGGGGCATTAGCACAGATACGCAGTATTTT. Amino acid sequence: CASSLLTSGGISTDTQYF. V usage is TRBV7-2 and J usage is TRBJ2-3; 8 nucleotides agree with TRBD2. The CDR3 runs to 18 residues. The V segment lost 5 bases and the J segment 0 bases; nucleotides outside the gene matches: 13. Germline CDR1 is SGHTA and CDR2 is FQGNSA.

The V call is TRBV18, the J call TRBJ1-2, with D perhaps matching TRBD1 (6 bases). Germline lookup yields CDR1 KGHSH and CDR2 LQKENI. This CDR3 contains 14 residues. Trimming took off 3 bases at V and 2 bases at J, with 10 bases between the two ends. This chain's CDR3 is CASSPTGQNYGYTF. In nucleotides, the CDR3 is TGTGCCAGCTCACCGACCGGACAGAACTATGGCTACACCTTC.

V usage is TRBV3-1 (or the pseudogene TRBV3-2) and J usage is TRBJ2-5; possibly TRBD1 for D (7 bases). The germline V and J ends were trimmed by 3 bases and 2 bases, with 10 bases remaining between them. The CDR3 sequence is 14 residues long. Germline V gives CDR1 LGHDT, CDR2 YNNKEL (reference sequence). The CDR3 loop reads CASSQGGQQETQYF. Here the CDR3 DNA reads TGTGCCAGCAGCCAGGGGGGACAGCAAGAGACCCAGTACTTC.

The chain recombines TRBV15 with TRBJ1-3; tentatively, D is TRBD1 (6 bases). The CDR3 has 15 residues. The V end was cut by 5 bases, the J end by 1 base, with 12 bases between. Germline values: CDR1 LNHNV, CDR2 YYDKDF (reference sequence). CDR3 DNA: TGTGCCACCAGCTTATACAGGGAGTCTGGAAACACCATATATTTT. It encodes CATSLYRESGNTIYF.

The CDR3 bases are TGTGCCAGCAGTTCCCAGATGATTCGCGGCGAGCAGTACTTC. Its translation: CASSSQMIRGEQYF. V gene TRBV6-5 combines with J gene TRBJ2-7, with unresolved D. CDR3 length: 14 residues. V dropped 4 bases and J dropped 6 bases, with 16 bases sitting between them. Germline V gene sequence: CDR1 MNHEY, CDR2 SVGAGI.

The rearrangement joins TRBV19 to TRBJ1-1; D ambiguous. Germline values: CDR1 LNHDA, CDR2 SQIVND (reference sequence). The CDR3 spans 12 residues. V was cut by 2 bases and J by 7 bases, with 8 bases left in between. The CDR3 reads CASSIRAGEAFF. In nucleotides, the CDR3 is TGTGCCAGTAGTATACGGGCGGGTGAAGCTTTCTTT. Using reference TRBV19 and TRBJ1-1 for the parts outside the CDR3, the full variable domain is DGGITQSPKYLFRKEGQNVTLSCEQNLNHDAMYWYRQDPGQGLRLIYYSQIVNDFQKGDIAEGYSVSREKKESFPLTVTSAQKNPTAFYLCASSIRAGEAFFGQGTRLTVV.

CDR3 region: CASSLADRATEAFF. DNA of the CDR3: TGTGCCAGCAGCTTAGCCGACAGGGCCACTGAAGCTTTCTTT. This rearrangement joins TRBV7-2 to TRBJ1-1; 7 nucleotides align to TRBD1. Unmatched junction bases numbered 2, after V lost 0 bases and J lost 4 bases. The germline gives CDR1 SGHTA, CDR2 FQGNSA. CDR3 length: 14 residues. Full variable domain (missing parts from reference TRBV7-2 and TRBJ1-1): GAGVSQSPSNKVTEKGKDVELRCDPISGHTALYWYRQSLGQGLEFLIYFQGNSAPDKSGLPSDRFSAERTGGSVSTLTIQRTQQEDSAVYLCASSLADRATEAFFGQGTRLTVV.

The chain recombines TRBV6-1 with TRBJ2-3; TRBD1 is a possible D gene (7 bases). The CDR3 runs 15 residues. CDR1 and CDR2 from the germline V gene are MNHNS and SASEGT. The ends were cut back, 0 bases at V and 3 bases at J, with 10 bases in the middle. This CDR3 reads CASSEAAGGTDTQYF. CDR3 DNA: TGTGCCAGCAGTGAAGCGGCAGGGGGGACAGATACGCAGTATTTT.

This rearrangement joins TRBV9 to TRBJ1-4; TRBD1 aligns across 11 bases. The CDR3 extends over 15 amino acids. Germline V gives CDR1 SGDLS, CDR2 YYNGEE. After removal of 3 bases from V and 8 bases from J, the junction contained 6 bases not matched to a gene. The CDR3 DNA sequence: TGTGCCAGCAGCGGAGGGGGGACAGGGGGAGAAAAACTGTTTTTT. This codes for CASSGGGTGGEKLFF.

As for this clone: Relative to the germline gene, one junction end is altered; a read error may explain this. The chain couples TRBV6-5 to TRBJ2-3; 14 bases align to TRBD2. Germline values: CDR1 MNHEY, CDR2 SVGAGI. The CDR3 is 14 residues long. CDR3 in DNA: TGTGCCAGCAGACCGGGACTAGCGGGAGCTGGGCAGAATTTT. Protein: CASRPGLAGAGQNF.

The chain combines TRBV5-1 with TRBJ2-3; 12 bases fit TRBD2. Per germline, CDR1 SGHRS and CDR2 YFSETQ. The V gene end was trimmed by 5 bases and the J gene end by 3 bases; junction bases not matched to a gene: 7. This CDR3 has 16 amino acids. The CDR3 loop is CASRQSGLAGTDTQYF. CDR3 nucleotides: TGCGCCAGCAGGCAAAGCGGACTAGCGGGAACAGATACGCAGTATTTT.

CDR3 bases: TGTGCCACCGGTATACGGAGCAATCAGCCCCAGCATTTT. Its protein is CATGIRSNQPQHF. The rearrangement joins TRBV19 to TRBJ1-5; D gene unclear. CDR1 is LNHDA, CDR2 SQIVND, per germline (reference sequence). Trimming removed 10 bases from V and 1 base from J, with 11 bases in between. The CDR3 is 13 residues long.

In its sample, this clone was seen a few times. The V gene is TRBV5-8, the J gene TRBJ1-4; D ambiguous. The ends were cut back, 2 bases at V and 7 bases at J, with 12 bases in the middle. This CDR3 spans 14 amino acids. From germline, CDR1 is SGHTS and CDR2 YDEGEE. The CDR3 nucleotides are TGTGCCAGCAGCTTTACCCCGGTGGTTGAAAAACTGTTTTTT. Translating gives CASSFTPVVEKLFF. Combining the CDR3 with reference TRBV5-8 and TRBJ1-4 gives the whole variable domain EAGVTQSPTHLIKTRGQQATLRCSPISGHTSVYWYQQALGLGLQFLLWYDEGEERNRGNFPPRFSGRQFPNYSSELNVNALELEDSALYLCASSFTPVVEKLFFGSGTQLSVL.

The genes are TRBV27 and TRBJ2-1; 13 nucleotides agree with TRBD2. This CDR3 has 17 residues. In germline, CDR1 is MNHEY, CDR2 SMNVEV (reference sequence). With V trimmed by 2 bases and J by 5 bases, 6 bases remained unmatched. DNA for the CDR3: TGTGCCAGCAGTTTACTAGGGACTAGCGGGGCCCACAATGAGCAGTTCTTC. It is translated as CASSLLGTSGAHNEQFF.

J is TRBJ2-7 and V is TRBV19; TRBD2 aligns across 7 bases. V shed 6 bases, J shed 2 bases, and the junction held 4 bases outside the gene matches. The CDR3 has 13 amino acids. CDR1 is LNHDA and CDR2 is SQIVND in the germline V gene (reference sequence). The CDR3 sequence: CASSRGGTYEQYF. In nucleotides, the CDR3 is TGTGCCAGTAGCCGGGGAGGGACCTACGAGCAGTACTTC.

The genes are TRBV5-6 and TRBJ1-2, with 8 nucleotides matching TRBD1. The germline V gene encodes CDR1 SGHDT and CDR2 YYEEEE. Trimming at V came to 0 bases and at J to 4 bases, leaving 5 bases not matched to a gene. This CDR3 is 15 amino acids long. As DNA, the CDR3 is TGTGCCAGCAGCTTGGCCCTTGGACAGGGCTATGGCTACACCTTC. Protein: CASSLALGQGYGYTF.

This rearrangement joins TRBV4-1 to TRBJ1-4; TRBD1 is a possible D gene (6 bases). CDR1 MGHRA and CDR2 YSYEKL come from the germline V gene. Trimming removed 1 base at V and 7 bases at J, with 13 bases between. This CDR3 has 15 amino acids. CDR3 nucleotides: TGCGCCAGCAGCCAAGTGGGGGGGGCAGTTGAAAAACTGTTTTTT. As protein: CASSQVGGAVEKLFF.

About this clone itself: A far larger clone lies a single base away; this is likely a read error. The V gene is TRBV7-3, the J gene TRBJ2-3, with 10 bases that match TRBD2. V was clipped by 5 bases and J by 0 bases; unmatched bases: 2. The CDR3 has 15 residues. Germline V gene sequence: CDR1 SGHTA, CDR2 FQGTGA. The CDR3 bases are TGTGCCAGCAGCCCGACTAGCGGGAGCACAGATACGCAGTATTTT. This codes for CASSPTSGSTDTQYF.

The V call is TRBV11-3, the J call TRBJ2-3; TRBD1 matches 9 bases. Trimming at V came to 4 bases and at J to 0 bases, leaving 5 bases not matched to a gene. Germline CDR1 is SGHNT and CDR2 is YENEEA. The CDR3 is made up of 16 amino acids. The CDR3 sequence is CASSSGTGLSTDTQYF. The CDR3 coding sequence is TGTGCCAGCAGCTCCGGGACAGGGTTGAGCACAGATACGCAGTATTTT.